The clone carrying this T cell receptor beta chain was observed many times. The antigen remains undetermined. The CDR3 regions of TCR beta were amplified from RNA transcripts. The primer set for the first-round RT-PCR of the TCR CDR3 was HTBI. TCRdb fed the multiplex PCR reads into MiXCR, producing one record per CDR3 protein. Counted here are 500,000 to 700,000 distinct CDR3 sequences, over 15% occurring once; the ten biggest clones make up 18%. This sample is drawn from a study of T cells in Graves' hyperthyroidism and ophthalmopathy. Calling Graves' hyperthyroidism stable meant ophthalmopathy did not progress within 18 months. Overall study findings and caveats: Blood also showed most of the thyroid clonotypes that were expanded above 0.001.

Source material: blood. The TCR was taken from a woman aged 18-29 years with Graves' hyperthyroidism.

CDR3: CASSRAGSSYNEQFF. As DNA, the CDR3 is TGTGCCAGCTCACGGGCGGGCAGCTCCTACAATGAGCAGTTCTTC. This chain links TRBV18 with TRBJ2-1; maybe TRBD2 (5 bases). Looked up from germline, CDR1 is KGHSH and CDR2 is LQKENI. This CDR3 spans 15 amino acids. V was trimmed by 4 bases and J by 0 bases, leaving 10 bases between them.